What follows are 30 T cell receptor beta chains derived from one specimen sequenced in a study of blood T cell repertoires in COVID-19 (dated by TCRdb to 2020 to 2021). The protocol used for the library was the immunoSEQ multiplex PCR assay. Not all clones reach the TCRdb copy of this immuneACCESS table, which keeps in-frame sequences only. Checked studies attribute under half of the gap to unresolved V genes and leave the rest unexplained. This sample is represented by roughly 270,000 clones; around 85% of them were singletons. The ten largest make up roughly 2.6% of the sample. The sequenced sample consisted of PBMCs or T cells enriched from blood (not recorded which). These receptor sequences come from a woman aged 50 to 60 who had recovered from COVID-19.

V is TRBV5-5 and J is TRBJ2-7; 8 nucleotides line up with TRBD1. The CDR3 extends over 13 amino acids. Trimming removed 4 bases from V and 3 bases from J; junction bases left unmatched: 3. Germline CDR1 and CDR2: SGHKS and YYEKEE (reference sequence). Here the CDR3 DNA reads TGTGCCAGCAGCCGCGACAGGGGCTACGAGCAGTACTTC. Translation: CASSRDRGYEQYF.

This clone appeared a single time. The CDR3 here is CASSLDRIYEQYF. The CDR3 coding sequence is TGTGCCAGCTCACTGGACAGGATTTACGAGCAGTACTTC. V usage is TRBV18 and J usage is TRBJ2-7; 7 bases are shared with TRBD1. The CDR3 extends over 13 amino acids. Germline CDR1 reads KGHSH; CDR2 reads LQKENI. V shed 4 bases and J 4 bases; nucleotides not matched to a gene: 4.

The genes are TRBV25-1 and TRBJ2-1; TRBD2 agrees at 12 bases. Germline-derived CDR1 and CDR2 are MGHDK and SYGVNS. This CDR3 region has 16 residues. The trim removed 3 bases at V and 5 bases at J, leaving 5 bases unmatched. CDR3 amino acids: CASSEPGLAGDNEQFF. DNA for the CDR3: TGTGCCAGCAGTGAGCCGGGACTAGCGGGCGACAATGAGCAGTTCTTC.

This chain's CDR3 is CASSFSGGTNTGELFF. The CDR3 DNA follows: TGTGCCAGCAGCTTTAGCGGGGGCACGAACACCGGGGAGCTGTTTTTT. J is TRBJ2-2 and V is TRBV2; TRBD2 agrees at 9 bases. Germline V gives CDR1 SNHLY, CDR2 FYNNEI. The CDR3 sequence is 16 residues long. V dropped 6 bases and J dropped 0; count of bases not matched to a gene: 5.

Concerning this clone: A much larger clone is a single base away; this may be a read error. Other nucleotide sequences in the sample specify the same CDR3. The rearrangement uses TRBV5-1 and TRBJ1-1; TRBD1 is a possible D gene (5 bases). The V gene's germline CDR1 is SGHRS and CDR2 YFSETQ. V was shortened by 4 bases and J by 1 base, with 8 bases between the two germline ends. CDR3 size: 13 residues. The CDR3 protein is CASSLTANTEAFF. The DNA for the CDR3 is TGCGCCAGCAGCCTGACAGCGAACACTGAAGCTTTCTTT.

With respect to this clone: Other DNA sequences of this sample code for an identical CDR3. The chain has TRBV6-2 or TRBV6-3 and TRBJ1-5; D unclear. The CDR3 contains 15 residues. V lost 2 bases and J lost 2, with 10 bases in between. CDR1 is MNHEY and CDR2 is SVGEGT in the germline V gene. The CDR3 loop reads CASSYPGGGNQPQHF. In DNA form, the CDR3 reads TGTGCCAGCAGTTACCCCGGAGGTGGCAATCAGCCCCAGCATTTT.

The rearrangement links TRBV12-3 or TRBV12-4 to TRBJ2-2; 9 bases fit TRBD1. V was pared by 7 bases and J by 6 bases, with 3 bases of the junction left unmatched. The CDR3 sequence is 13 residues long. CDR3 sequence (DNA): TGTGCCAGCAATGGGGACAGGGCCGGGGAGCTGTTTTTT. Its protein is CASNGDRAGELFF.

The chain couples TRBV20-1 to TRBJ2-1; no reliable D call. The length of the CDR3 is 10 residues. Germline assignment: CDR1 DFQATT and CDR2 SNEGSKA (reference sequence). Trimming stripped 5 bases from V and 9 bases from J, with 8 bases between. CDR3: CSALVVEQFF. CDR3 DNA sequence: TGCAGTGCTCTAGTGGTTGAGCAGTTCTTC.

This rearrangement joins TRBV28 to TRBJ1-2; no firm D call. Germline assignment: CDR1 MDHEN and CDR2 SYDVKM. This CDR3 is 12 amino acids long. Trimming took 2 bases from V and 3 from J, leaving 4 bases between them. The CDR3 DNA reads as TGTGCCAGCAGTTTACGGGACTATGGCTACACCTTC. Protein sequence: CASSLRDYGYTF.

DNA for the CDR3: TGTGCCAGCAGTCCCCGGGGGAGATACGAGCAGTACTTC. As protein: CASSPRGRYEQYF. This sequence joins TRBV6-2 or TRBV6-3 and TRBJ2-7; the D gene is possibly TRBD2 (6 bases). CDR1 is MNHEY, CDR2 SVGEGT, per germline. V lost 5 bases, J lost 4 bases, and 12 bases lay in between. The CDR3 loop spans 13 amino acids.

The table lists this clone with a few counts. CDR3 in amino acids: CATSRRGGSEQYF. The CDR3 region has the DNA TGTGCCACCAGCAGGAGAGGGGGAAGCGAGCAGTACTTC. V usage is TRBV15 and J usage is TRBJ2-7; D perhaps matches TRBD1 (6 bases). Trimming removed 3 bases from V and 6 bases from J, with 12 bases in between. The CDR3 totals 13 residues. Germline assignment: CDR1 LNHNV and CDR2 YYDKDF (reference sequence).

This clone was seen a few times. This chain's CDR3 is CASMQTGSSYNEQFF. The CDR3 region has the DNA TGTGCCAGCATGCAAACAGGGAGCTCCTACAATGAGCAGTTCTTC. This chain uses TRBV6-5 with TRBJ2-1; possibly TRBD1 for D (6 bases). CDR3 size: 15 residues. Deletions cut 7 bases from V and 0 bases from J, with 13 bases between. Germline lookup yields CDR1 MNHEY and CDR2 SVGAGI.

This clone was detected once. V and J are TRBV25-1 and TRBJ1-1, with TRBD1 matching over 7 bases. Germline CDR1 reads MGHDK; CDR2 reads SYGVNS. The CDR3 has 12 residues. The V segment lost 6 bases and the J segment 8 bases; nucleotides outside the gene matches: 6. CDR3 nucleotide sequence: TGTGCCAGCAGCGTTCCGGGACAGGAAGCTTTCTTT. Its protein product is CASSVPGQEAFF.

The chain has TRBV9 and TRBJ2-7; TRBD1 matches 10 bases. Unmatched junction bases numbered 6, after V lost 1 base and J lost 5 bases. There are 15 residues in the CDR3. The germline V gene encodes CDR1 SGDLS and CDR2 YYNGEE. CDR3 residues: CASSVRTGGGDEQYF. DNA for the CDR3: TGTGCCAGCAGCGTAAGGACAGGGGGTGGAGACGAGCAGTACTTC.

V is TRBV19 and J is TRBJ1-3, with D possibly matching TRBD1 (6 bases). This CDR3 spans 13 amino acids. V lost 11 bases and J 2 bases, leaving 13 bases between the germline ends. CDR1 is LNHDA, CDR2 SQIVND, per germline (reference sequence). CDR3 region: CASGEVTGNTIYF. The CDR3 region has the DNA TGTGCCTCAGGGGAAGTTACTGGAAACACCATATATTTT.

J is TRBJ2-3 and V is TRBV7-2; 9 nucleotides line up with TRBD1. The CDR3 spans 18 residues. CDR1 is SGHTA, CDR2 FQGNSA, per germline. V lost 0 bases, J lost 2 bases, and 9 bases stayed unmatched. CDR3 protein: CASSLAWGQGHTTDTQYF. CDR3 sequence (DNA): TGTGCCAGCAGCTTAGCGTGGGGACAGGGCCATACCACAGATACGCAGTATTTT.

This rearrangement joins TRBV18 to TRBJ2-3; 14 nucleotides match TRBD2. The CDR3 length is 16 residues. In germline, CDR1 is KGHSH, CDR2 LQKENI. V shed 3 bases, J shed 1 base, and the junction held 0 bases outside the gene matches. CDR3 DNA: TGTGCCAGCTCACCGGGACTAGCGGGGGGCACAGATACGCAGTATTTT. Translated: CASSPGLAGGTDTQYF.

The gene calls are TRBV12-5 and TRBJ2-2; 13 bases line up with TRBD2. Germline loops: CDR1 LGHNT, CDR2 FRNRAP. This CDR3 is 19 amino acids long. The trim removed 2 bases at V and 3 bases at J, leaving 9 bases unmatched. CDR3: CASGLTTWTSGGYTGELFF. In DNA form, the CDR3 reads TGTGCTAGTGGTTTGACCACCTGGACTAGCGGGGGATACACCGGGGAGCTGTTTTTT.

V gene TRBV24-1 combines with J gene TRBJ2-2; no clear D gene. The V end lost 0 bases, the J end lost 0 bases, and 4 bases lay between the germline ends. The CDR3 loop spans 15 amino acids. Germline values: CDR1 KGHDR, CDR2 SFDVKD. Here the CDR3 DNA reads TGTGCCACCAGTGATTTGCTCTCGAACACCGGGGAGCTGTTTTTT. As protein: CATSDLLSNTGELFF.

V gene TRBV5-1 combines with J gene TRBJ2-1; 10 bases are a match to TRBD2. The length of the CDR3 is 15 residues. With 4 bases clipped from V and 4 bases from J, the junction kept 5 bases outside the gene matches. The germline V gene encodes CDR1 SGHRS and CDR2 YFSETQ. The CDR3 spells CASSPGLAHYNEQFF. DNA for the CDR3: TGCGCCAGCAGCCCGGGACTAGCGCATTACAATGAGCAGTTCTTC.

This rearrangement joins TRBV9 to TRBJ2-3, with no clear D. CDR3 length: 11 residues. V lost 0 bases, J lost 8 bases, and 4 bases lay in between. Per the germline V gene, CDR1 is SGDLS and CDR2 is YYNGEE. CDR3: CASSVGGTQYF. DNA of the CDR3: TGTGCCAGCAGCGTAGGAGGTACGCAGTATTTT.

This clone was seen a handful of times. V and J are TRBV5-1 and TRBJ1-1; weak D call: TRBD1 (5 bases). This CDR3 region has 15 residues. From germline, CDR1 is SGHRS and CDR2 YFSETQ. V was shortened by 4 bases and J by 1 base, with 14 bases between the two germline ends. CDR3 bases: TGCGCCAGCAGCGAAACGGGGGTCCCGAACACTGAAGCTTTCTTT. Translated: CASSETGVPNTEAFF.

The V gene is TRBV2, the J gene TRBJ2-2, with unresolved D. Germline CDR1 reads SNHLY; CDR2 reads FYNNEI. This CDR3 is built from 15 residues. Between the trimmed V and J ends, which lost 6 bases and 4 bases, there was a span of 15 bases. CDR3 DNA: TGTGCCAGCAGCCCCAGCACACGGAGCACCGGGGAGCTGTTTTTT. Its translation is CASSPSTRSTGELFF.

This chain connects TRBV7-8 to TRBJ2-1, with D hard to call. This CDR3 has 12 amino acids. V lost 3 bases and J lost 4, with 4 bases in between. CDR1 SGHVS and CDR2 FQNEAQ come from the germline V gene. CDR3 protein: CASSFRYNEQFF. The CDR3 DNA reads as TGTGCCAGCAGCTTTCGGTACAATGAGCAGTTCTTC.

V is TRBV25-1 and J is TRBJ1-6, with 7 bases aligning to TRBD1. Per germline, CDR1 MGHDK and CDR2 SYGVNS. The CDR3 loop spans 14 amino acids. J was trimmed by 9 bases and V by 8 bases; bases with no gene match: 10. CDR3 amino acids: CASARQGEISPLHF. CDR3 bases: TGTGCCAGCGCCCGCCAGGGGGAAATTTCACCCCTCCACTTT.

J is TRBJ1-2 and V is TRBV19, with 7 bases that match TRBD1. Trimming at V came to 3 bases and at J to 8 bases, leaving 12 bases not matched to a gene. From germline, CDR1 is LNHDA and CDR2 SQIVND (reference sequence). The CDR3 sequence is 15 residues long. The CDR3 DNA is TGTGCCAGTAGTATCGCCGACAGGGAAAGCGGGGGCTACACCTTC. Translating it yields CASSIADRESGGYTF.

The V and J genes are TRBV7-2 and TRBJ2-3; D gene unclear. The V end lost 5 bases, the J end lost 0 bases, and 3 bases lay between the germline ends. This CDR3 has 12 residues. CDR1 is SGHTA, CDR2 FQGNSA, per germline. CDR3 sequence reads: CASSPSTDTQYF. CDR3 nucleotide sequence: TGTGCCAGCAGCCCTAGCACAGATACGCAGTATTTT.

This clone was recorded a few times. The CDR3 here is CASSQRLGGGMNTEAFF. The CDR3 DNA is TGTGCCAGCAGCCAAAGGCTCGGGGGTGGAATGAACACTGAAGCTTTCTTT. The chain recombines TRBV3-1 (or the pseudogene TRBV3-2) with TRBJ1-1; tentative D call: TRBD1 (5 bases). With 2 bases removed from V and 0 bases from J, the gap between germline ends came to 16 bases. CDR1 is LGHDT and CDR2 is YNNKEL in the germline V gene (reference sequence). CDR3 length: 17 residues.

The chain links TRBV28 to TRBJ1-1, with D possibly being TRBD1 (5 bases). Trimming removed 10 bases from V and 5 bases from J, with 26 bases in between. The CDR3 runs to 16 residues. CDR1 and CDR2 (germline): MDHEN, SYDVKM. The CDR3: CATISLASRGRTEAFF. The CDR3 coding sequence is TGTGCCACCATCAGTTTGGCGTCACGGGGGAGAACTGAAGCTTTCTTT.

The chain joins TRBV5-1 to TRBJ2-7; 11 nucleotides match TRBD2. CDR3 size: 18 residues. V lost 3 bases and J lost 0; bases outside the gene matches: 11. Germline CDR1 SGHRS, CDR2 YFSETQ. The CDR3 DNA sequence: TGCGCCAGCAGCTCAGCGACTAGCGGGAAGGTATCCTCCTACGAGCAGTACTTC. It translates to CASSSATSGKVSSYEQYF.